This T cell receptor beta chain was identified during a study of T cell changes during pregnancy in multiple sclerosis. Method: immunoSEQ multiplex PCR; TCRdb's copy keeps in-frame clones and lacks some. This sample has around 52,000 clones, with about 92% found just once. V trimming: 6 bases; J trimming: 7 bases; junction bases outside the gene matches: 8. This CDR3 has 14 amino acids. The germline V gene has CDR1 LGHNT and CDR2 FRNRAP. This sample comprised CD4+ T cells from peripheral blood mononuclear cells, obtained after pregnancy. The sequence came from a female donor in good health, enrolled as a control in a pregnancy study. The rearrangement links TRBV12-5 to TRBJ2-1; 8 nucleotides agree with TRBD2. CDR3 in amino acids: CASGIGTSYNEQFF. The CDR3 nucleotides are TGTGCTAGTGGCATTGGGACTAGTTATAATGAGCAGTTCTTC. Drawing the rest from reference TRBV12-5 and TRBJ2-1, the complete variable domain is DARVTQTPRHKVTEMGQEVTMRCQPILGHNTVFWYRQTMMQGLELLAYFRNRAPLDDSGMPKDRFSAEMPDATLATLKIQPSEPRDSAVYFCASGIGTSYNEQFFGPGTRLTVL.